This T cell receptor (beta chain) was sequenced for a study of blood T cells in healthy people across ages. This clonotype was seen more than once but under ten times. Its antigen is still unknown. Germline CDR1 SGHTA, CDR2 FQGNSA. This CDR3 is 16 amino acids long. Trimming pared 1 base from V and 1 base from J, leaving 12 bases between. Overall study findings and caveats: Naive T cell percentage by flow cytometry tracked strongly with beta diversity. Donor CMV status, an unknown factor, possibly confounded changes in expanded clonotypes.

Alongside a J-beta primer mix, a sample-barcoded 5' primer served in a second PCR lasting roughly 7 to 11 cycles. Each CDR3 protein is one row after TCRdb ran MiXCR on the 5' RACE reads. In the table there are some 700,000 distinct CDR3 sequences, 20% to 25% of which are singletons. This rearrangement joins TRBV7-2 to TRBJ2-3, with no clear D. The sequence was obtained from a man between 65 and 80 years old in good health. The sample comprised blood. The CDR3 DNA reads TGTGCCAGCAGCTTAGGGAGTGCGACTCGCACAGATACGCAGTATTTT. Its protein product is CASSLGSATRTDTQYF.